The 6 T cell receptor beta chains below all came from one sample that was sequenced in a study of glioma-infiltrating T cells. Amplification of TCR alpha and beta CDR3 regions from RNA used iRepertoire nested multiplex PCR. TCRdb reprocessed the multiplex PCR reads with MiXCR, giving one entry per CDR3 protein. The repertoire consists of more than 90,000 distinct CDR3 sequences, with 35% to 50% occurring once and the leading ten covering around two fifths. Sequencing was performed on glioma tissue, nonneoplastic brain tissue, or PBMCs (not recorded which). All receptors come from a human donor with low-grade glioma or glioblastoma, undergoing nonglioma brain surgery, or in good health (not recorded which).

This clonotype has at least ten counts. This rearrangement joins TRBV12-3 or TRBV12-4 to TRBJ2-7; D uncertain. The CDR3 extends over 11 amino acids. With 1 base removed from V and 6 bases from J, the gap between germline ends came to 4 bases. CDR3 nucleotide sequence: TGTGCCAGCAGTTTAGAACCCGAGCAGTACTTC. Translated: CASSLEPEQYF.

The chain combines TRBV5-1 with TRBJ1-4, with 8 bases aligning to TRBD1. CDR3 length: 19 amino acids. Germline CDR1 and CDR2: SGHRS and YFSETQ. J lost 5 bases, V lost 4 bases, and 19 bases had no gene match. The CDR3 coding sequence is TGCGCCAGCAGCCCTTCGGCAGGGGGCCTTCAATCAAAAAATGAAAAACTGTTTTTT. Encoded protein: CASSPSAGGLQSKNEKLFF.

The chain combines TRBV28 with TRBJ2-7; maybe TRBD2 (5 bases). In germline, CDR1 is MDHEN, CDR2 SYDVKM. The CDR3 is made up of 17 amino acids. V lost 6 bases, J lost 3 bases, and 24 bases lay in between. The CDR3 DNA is TGTGCCAGCAGCTTTAGTCGTCTGGGAGAGACAATCTACGAGCAGTACTTC. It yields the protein CASSFSRLGETIYEQYF.

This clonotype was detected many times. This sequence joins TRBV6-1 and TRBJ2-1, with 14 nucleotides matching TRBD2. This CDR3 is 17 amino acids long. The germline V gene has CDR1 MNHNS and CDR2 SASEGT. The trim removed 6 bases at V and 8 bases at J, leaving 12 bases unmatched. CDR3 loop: CASRKGTSGSDRDEQFF. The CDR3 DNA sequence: TGTGCCAGCAGAAAAGGGACTAGCGGGAGCGATCGCGATGAGCAGTTCTTC.

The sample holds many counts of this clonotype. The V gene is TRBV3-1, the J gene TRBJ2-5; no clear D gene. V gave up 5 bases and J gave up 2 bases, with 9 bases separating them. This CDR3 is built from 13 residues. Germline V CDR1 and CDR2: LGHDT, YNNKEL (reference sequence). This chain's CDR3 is CASSSERQETQYF. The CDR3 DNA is TGTGCCAGCAGCTCCGAACGGCAAGAGACCCAGTACTTC.

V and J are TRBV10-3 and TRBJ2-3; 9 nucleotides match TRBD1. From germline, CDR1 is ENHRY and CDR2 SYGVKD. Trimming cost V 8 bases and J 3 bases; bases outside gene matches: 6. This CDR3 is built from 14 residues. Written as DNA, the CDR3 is TGTGCCATCGCCGTGGGACAGGGAACAGATACGCAGTATTTT. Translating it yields CAIAVGQGTDTQYF.